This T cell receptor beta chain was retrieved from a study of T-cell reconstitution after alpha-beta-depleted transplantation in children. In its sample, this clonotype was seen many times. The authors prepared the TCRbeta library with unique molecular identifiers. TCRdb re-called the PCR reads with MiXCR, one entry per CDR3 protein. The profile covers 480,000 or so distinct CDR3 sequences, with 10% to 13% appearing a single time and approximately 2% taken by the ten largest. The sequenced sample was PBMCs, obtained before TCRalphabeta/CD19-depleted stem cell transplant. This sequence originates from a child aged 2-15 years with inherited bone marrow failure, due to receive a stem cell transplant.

CDR3 protein: CASSLRQGEREQFF. In DNA form, the CDR3 reads TGTGCCAGCAGCTTACGACAGGGGGAGCGGGAGCAGTTCTTC. This chain links TRBV7-6 with TRBJ2-1, with TRBD1 matching over 9 bases. V dropped 2 bases and J dropped 10; count of bases not matched to a gene: 6. CDR3 size: 14 residues. CDR1 is SGHVS and CDR2 is FNYEAQ in the germline V gene.